This passage covers 3 T cell receptor beta chains from one sample sequenced in a study of CD8+ T cells in alopecia areata. Extracted RNA was reverse transcribed, and the resulting cDNA served as sequencing template. Sequencing used immunoSEQ multiplex PCR; TCRdb keeps in-frame clones, though not all of them. The data show roughly 180,000 clones, 45% to 60% seen once. Sample treatment: oral pan-JAK inhibitor, 5-10 mg twice daily. Sample: CD8+ T cells sorted from blood, taken at approximately week 51, from a patient treated with tofacitinib. The receptors stem from a human donor with alopecia areata.

The J gene is TRBJ1-1, the V gene TRBV4-1; TRBD1 is a possible D gene (6 bases). Germline-derived CDR1 and CDR2 are MGHRA and YSYEKL. The CDR3 is 13 amino acids. Trimming removed 4 bases from V and 3 bases from J, with 9 bases in between. For the CDR3, the DNA is TGCGCCAGCAGCCCGACAGGTTACACTGAAGCTTTCTTT. Translating it yields CASSPTGYTEAFF.

This chain links TRBV5-6 with TRBJ2-5; 7 bases fit TRBD2. J was trimmed by 4 bases and V by 5 bases; bases with no gene match: 5. CDR1 and CDR2 (germline): SGHDT, YYEEEE. CDR3 length: 13 amino acids. This CDR3 is CASSPPGGETQYF. The CDR3 DNA reads as TGTGCCAGCAGTCCCCCGGGAGGAGAGACCCAGTACTTC.

This rearrangement joins TRBV27 to TRBJ2-3; D perhaps matches TRBD2 (5 bases). The CDR3 runs 15 residues. Trimming removed 4 bases at V and 1 base at J, with 12 bases between. Germline-derived CDR1 and CDR2 are MNHEY and SMNVEV (reference sequence). The CDR3 is CASSWGEAGTDTQYF. Written as DNA, the CDR3 is TGTGCCAGCAGTTGGGGAGAAGCGGGCACAGATACGCAGTATTTT.